This is a list of T cell receptor beta chains from one sample in a study of blood T cell repertoires in COVID-19. TCRdb keeps only in-frame clones here, not all; method: immunoSEQ multiplex PCR. The repertoire holds roughly 520,000 clones, roughly 90% seen once, with approximately 1.8% in the top ten. Sequencing input: PBMCs or T cells enriched from blood (not recorded which). These receptors were collected from a woman in her forties who had recovered from COVID-19. Both conserved end residues are part of each CDR3. Each record gives: V gene, J gene, CDR3 protein.

>TRBV2|TRBJ2-7
CASEPAGSVLREQYF
>TRBV7-8|TRBJ2-5
CALARFGETQYF
>TRBV5-1|TRBJ1-3
CASSKDSSGNTIYF
>TRBV7-9|TRBJ2-1
CASSLGLTTVSYNEQFF
>TRBV5-6|TRBJ2-3
CATTGHSTDTQYF
>TRBV2|TRBJ2-1
CASSEYSSYNEQFF
>TRBV7-9|TRBJ2-1
CASSPDPQGQFF
>TRBV29-1|TRBJ2-1
CSVSTGKLYNEQFF
>TRBV14|TRBJ2-5
CASSHSAGRETQYF
>TRBV6-5|TRBJ1-5
CASSWTGVGNQPQHF
>TRBV19|TRBJ1-5
CATRRTGGLNQPQHF
>TRBV5-1|TRBJ1-6
CASSSTGQHNSPLHF
>TRBV19|TRBJ1-4
CASSQRTGSNEKLFF
>TRBV13|TRBJ1-3
CASSIQVSGNTIYF
>TRBV14|TRBJ2-7
CASSHLGYEQYF
>TRBV30|TRBJ1-1
CAWYRGRGTEAFF
>TRBV30|TRBJ1-6
CAWSDQGSSPLHF
>TRBV7-2|TRBJ1-2
CASSIDRGNYGYTF
>TRBV29-1|TRBJ2-3
CSGKGVTSGSTDTQYF
>TRBV6-5|TRBJ1-5
CASRREINQPQHF
>TRBV7-9|TRBJ2-2
CASSPSGGNTGELFF
>TRBV12-3/TRBV12-4|TRBJ1-2
CASSSDAWGGYTF
>TRBV30|TRBJ2-2
CAWSRQGNTGELFF
>TRBV2|TRBJ2-3
CASSPLAGGADTQYF
>TRBV6-5|TRBJ2-7
CASKGQDGSEQYF
>TRBV6-2/TRBV6-3|TRBJ2-3
CASSGFREGRDTQYF
>TRBV12-3/TRBV12-4|TRBJ1-2
CASSFLGGYGYTF
>TRBV18|TRBJ2-7
CASSSGSRGYEQYF
>TRBV5-4|TRBJ1-1
CASSLGQGMAEAFF
>TRBV12-3/TRBV12-4|TRBJ1-1
CASSFSGNTEAFF
>TRBV11-2|TRBJ1-3
CASSSRGNTIYF
>TRBV11-2|TRBJ2-5
CASRLAAGETQYF
>TRBV9|TRBJ2-7
CASSAGNSYEQYF
>TRBV2|TRBJ1-4
CASSSRGLGEKLFF
>TRBV29-1|TRBJ2-3
CSARGGQGATDTQYF
>TRBV7-2|TRBJ1-1
CASSFSGLGTHSTDGAFF
>TRBV6-8|TRBJ2-7
CASSPLSYEQYF
>TRBV7-6|TRBJ2-1
CASSPPGVEVDEQFF
>TRBV7-2|TRBJ2-7
CASSQLAGGLISYEQYF
>TRBV27|TRBJ2-5
CASSPGAAGGPETQYF
>TRBV30|TRBJ1-6
CAWSRGTGANSPLHF
>TRBV7-9|TRBJ2-3
CASSYSGTTDTQYF
>TRBV7-2|TRBJ2-1
CASSLQSGRANEQFF
>TRBV27|TRBJ2-1
CATRTGINNEQFF
>TRBV4-3|TRBJ2-7
CASSRNGQGLYEQYF
>TRBV20-1|TRBJ1-2
CSASRQLLDGYTF
>TRBV6-5|TRBJ1-1
CASSYTGTNTEAFF
>TRBV19|TRBJ1-2
CASRAESNYGYTF
>TRBV6-2/TRBV6-3|TRBJ1-2
CASSPNRDRARGGYTF
>TRBV6-1|TRBJ2-7
CASSEAPVAEPTYEQYF
>TRBV6-2/TRBV6-3|TRBJ2-1
CASSFPRDEQFF
>TRBV5-8|TRBJ1-2
CASSQDRTFFYGYTF
>TRBV19|TRBJ2-7
CASKQGANEQYF
>TRBV10-3|TRBJ1-6
CAISDNSAGVENSPLHF
>TRBV28|TRBJ1-2
CASSFRGQNYGYTF
>TRBV12-5|TRBJ1-1
CASGFTTENTEAFF
>TRBV6-2/TRBV6-3|TRBJ2-7
CASSYTVDYEQYF
>TRBV27|TRBJ1-5
CASGGRPGGSNQPQHF
>TRBV18|TRBJ2-7
CASSPGDYEQYF